These T cell receptor beta chains were read from a single sample in a study of immune heterogeneity within non-small cell lung tumors. TCRdb used MiXCR to reprocess the multiplex PCR reads, holding one entry per CDR3 protein. This table has several thousand distinct CDR3 sequences, approximately 23% appearing once. Sequenced input: lung tumor tissue. The receptors shown here come from a man between 70 and 80 years old with non-small cell lung cancer. CDR3s include the opening cysteine and the closing phenylalanine or tryptophan. A D gene is named only where the DNA matches it firmly. Clone size is stated in some rows and not others, as once, few, many or a class when expanded.

TRBD1	16	few	TRBJ2-3	TRBV9	TGTGCCAGCAGCGTTGGGACAGGGATTAAGACAGATACGCAGTATTTT	CASSVGTGIKTDTQYF
NA	15	NA	TRBJ1-1	TRBV20-1	TGCAGTGCTAGACCTTTCAGGGACACGAACACTGAAGCTTTCTTT	CSARPFRDTNTEAFF
NA	14	medium-sized	TRBJ1-1	TRBV28	TGTGCCAGCAGTTTTTCGGTCGCCTGGCCGAGAGCTTTCTTT	CASSFSVAWPRAFF
NA	14	medium-sized	TRBJ2-7	TRBV28	TGTGCCAGCAGCCAAGTCAGGGGTCCCTACGAGCAGTACTTC	CASSQVRGPYEQYF
NA	14	medium-sized	TRBJ1-1	TRBV30	TGTGCCTGGAGTGTACTGGGGGGGGAGGCTGAAGCTTTCTTT	CAWSVLGGEAEAFF
NA	13	few	TRBJ2-3	TRBV29-1	TGCAGCGAACAGACGATGGGCACAGATACGCAGTATTTT	CSEQTMGTDTQYF
NA	13	many	TRBJ2-1	TRBV4-2	TGTGCCAGCAGCCATCCTCAGGGCAATGAGCAGTTCTTC	CASSHPQGNEQFF
NA	13	medium-sized	TRBJ1-1	TRBV19	TGTGCCAGTAGTTCACCAGGGAACACTGAAGCTTTCTTT	CASSSPGNTEAFF
TRBD1	14	medium-sized	TRBJ1-2	TRBV5-1	TGCGCCAGCAGCGACACCGGGACAGGGTATGGCTACACCTTC	CASSDTGTGYGYTF
TRBD1	14	medium-sized	TRBJ2-1	TRBV20-1	TGCAGTGCTAACCGACAGGGTGATGGGGGAGAGCAGTTCTTC	CSANRQGDGGEQFF
NA	11	many	TRBJ2-5	TRBV6-1	TGTGCCAGCAGTTTTCAAGAGACCCAGTACTTC	CASSFQETQYF
TRBD1	14	few	TRBJ2-5	TRBV5-1	TGCGCCAGCAGCAAGGTCGGGACAGAAGAGACCCAGTACTTC	CASSKVGTEETQYF
NA	14	many	TRBJ2-3	TRBV29-1	TGCAGCGTTCGAAGGGGGGCTAGCACAGATACGCAGTATTTT	CSVRRGASTDTQYF
TRBD2	16	NA	TRBJ2-1	TRBV28	TGTGCCAGCAGTCCCCGGGGACTAGCGGGAGTCGGTGAGCAGTTCTTC	CASSPRGLAGVGEQFF
NA	17	medium-sized	TRBJ1-1	TRBV2	TGTGCCAGCAGCGGGCCCCTCTCCGGACAGATTAACACTGAAGCTTTCTTT	CASSGPLSGQINTEAFF
NA	16	NA	TRBJ2-7	TRBV5-1	TGCGCCAGCAGCTTGGATGTCGGGGGAGTTTTCTACGAGCAGTACTTC	CASSLDVGGVFYEQYF
TRBD1	20	medium-sized	TRBJ2-6	TRBV6-5	TGTGCCAGCAGTTACCGACAGGGGCTATACTTTAGTTCTGGGGCCAACGTCCTGACTTTC	CASSYRQGLYFSSGANVLTF
NA	14	few	TRBJ1-1	TRBV5-6	TGTGCCAGCAGCTTGCGGGGGGGAGTCGATGAAGCTTTCTTT	CASSLRGGVDEAFF
NA	13	medium-sized	TRBJ2-7	TRBV30	TGTGCCTGGAGTGTAACCTCGGGGGCCGAGCAGTACTTC	CAWSVTSGAEQYF
NA	14	many	TRBJ2-1	TRBV2	TGTGCCAGCAGTGAAACGTGGTCTGTCAATGAGCAGTTCTTC	CASSETWSVNEQFF
TRBD2	15	medium-sized	TRBJ2-7	TRBV28	TGTGCCAGCAATCCCGAACTAGCGGGGAACTACGAGCAGTACTTC	CASNPELAGNYEQYF
TRBD2	15	few	TRBJ2-1	TRBV7-2	TGTGCCAGCAGCAAGGGACTAGCGGGGGCGGATGAGCAGTTCTTC	CASSKGLAGADEQFF
NA	15	NA	TRBJ1-2	TRBV5-4	TGTGCCAGCAGCTTAGGGACAAGCGCCAACTATGGCTACACCTTC	CASSLGTSANYGYTF
TRBD1	15	NA	TRBJ2-7	TRBV5-1	TGCGCCAGCAGCTTGGCCGGACAGGGATTATACGAGCAGTACTTC	CASSLAGQGLYEQYF
NA	15	medium-sized	TRBJ2-7	TRBV5-1	TGCGCCAGCAGCATCGGACAGCAAGCGGCCTACGAGCAGTACTTC	CASSIGQQAAYEQYF
TRBD1	14	medium-sized	TRBJ1-2	TRBV3-1	TGTGCCAGCAGCCAGTGGGACAGGGACTATGGCTACACCTTC	CASSQWDRDYGYTF
NA	15	many	TRBJ1-2	TRBV6-6	TGTGCCAGCAGTTACAGTTCGGCAGACCTCTATGGCTACACCTTC	CASSYSSADLYGYTF
TRBD1	15	few	TRBJ1-1	TRBV27	TGTGCCAGCGGGAGGGGGCGGGGGTTCAACACTGAAGCTTTCTTT	CASGRGRGFNTEAFF
TRBD2	13	few	TRBJ2-1	TRBV20-1	TGCAGTGTCCCGGGACTAGAGGTCTATGAGCAGTTCTTC	CSVPGLEVYEQFF
NA	16	many	TRBJ2-3	TRBV5-1	TGCGCCAGCAGCAATGAGCTAGGTTCGGGGGACAGTACGCAGTATTTT	CASSNELGSGDSTQYF
NA	13	medium-sized	TRBJ1-2	TRBV28	TGTGCCAGCAGCCCCGGGGGGTTCGGCGGCTACACCTTC	CASSPGGFGGYTF
NA	12	few	TRBJ2-2	TRBV7-6	TGTGCCAGCAGCTTCTTGGGCGGGGAGCTGTTTTTT	CASSFLGGELFF
NA	13	medium-sized	TRBJ1-1	TRBV19	TGTGCCAGTAGTACGAACAGGAACACTGAAGCTTTCTTT	CASSTNRNTEAFF
NA	17	medium-sized	TRBJ2-2	TRBV6-6	TGTGCCAGCAGTTACACCTCTGCTTCTTTAGGCGCCGGGGAGCTGTTTTTT	CASSYTSASLGAGELFF
NA	15	NA	TRBJ1-1	TRBV11-2	TGTGTCAGCAGCTCTAGGTTAGGGTCGGACACTGAAGCTTTCTTT	CVSSSRLGSDTEAFF
NA	13	NA	TRBJ1-2	TRBV27	TGTGCCAGCAGTTTACAGGGGAACTATGGCTACACCTTC	CASSLQGNYGYTF
NA	13	medium-sized	TRBJ1-5	TRBV6-2/TRBV6-3	TGTGCCAGCAGCCCGACGGATAATCAGCCCCAGCATTTT	CASSPTDNQPQHF
NA	13	NA	TRBJ1-1	TRBV20-1	TGCAGTGCTAGAGATGGACCGAACACTGAAGCTTTCTTT	CSARDGPNTEAFF
TRBD1	12	medium-sized	TRBJ1-2	TRBV19	TGTGCCAGTAGCCCAGGGGGATATGGCTACACCTTC	CASSPGGYGYTF
NA	17	NA	TRBJ2-1	TRBV7-3	TGTGCCAGCAGCTTAAGAGGGGGGGCCTCGAGCTACAATGAGCAGTTCTTC	CASSLRGGASSYNEQFF